What follows are 5 T cell receptor beta chains derived from one specimen sequenced in a study of cytomegalovirus exposure and HLA in healthy donors. In the PCR, 60 Vbeta and 13 Jbeta primers were used. This table comes from immunoSEQ multiplex PCR, and its TCRdb copy is limited to in-frame clones, with some not included. The table lists around 200,000 clones, about 80% of them singletons. Sequencing used PBMCs. Receptor source: a man aged 30 to 39 in good health and CMV-seronegative.

The chain links TRBV7-2 to TRBJ2-7, with D perhaps matching TRBD1 (5 bases). The CDR3 consists of 16 residues. Trimming cost V 1 base and J 2 bases, with 15 bases left between them. CDR1 SGHTA and CDR2 FQGNSA come from the germline V gene. The CDR3 loop is CASSLDPRQGPYEQYF. In nucleotides, the CDR3 is TGTGCCAGCAGCTTAGATCCGCGGCAGGGCCCCTACGAGCAGTACTTC.

Details on this clone: Relative to the germline gene, one junction end is altered; a read error may explain this. The gene calls are TRBV29-1 and TRBJ2-3; D might be TRBD1 (6 bases). In germline, CDR1 is SQVTM, CDR2 ANQGSEA. CDR3 size: 14 residues. CDR3 sequence: CSAEYRASTDTQYF. The CDR3 region has the DNA TGCAGCGCTGAATACAGGGCTAGCACAGATACGCAGTATTTT.

This clone was counted between two and nine times. The chain uses TRBV7-6 and TRBJ2-7; 9 bases agree with TRBD1. The CDR3 has 15 residues. CDR1 SGHVS and CDR2 FNYEAQ come from the germline V gene. V shed 5 bases and J 6 bases; nucleotides not matched to a gene: 11. CDR3 sequence reads: CASSPGQGRTSEQYF. The DNA for the CDR3 is TGTGCCAGCAGCCCCGGACAGGGGAGGACCTCCGAGCAGTACTTC.

The chain carries TRBV6-4 and TRBJ1-1; D possibly corresponds to TRBD1 (5 bases). CDR1 MRHNA and CDR2 SNTAGT come from the germline V gene. The ends were cut back, 2 bases at V and 5 bases at J, with 9 bases in the middle. This CDR3 is built from 13 residues. As DNA, the CDR3 is TGTGCCAGCAGTGACCGGGGGGGGACTGAAGCTTTCTTT. Translation gives CASSDRGGTEAFF.

The genes are TRBV4-2 and TRBJ2-6; no firm D call. Germline V gives CDR1 LGHNA, CDR2 YNFKEQ. The V and J ends lost 0 bases and 0 bases respectively, with 6 bases between them. This CDR3 contains 16 residues. The CDR3 region is CASSQEQNSGANVLTF. The CDR3 bases are TGTGCCAGCAGCCAAGAACAGAACTCTGGGGCCAACGTCCTGACTTTC.